These 21 T cell receptor beta chains were all obtained from the same sample, sequenced in a study of blood T cell repertoires in COVID-19. The repertoire was sequenced with immunoSEQ multiplex PCR; TCRdb's copy has only in-frame clones and lacks some. The repertoire holds 200,000 or so clones, roughly nine tenths seen once, with approximately 2.1% in the top ten. Sequenced input: peripheral blood. The receptors here all came from a man between 65 and 85 years old with active or convalescent COVID-19.

V usage is TRBV24-1 and J usage is TRBJ1-2; perhaps TRBD1 as D (5 bases). V lost 0 bases and J lost 2, with 18 bases in between. Germline V gene sequence: CDR1 KGHDR, CDR2 SFDVKD. The CDR3 has 18 amino acids. The CDR3 coding sequence is TGTGCCACCAGTGATTTGGGGGCTTTTGAACAGATCAACTATGGCTACACCTTC. Protein product: CATSDLGAFEQINYGYTF.

The chain uses TRBV28 and TRBJ1-5; weak D call: TRBD1 (5 bases). The CDR3 covers 12 residues. Looked up from germline, CDR1 is MDHEN and CDR2 is SYDVKM. The ends were cut back, 2 bases at V and 6 bases at J, with 5 bases in the middle. CDR3 loop: CASSLQGQPQHF. The CDR3 DNA follows: TGTGCCAGCAGTTTACAGGGTCAGCCCCAGCATTTT.

The chain recombines TRBV28 with TRBJ2-1; 13 nucleotides line up with TRBD2. Germline assignment: CDR1 MDHEN and CDR2 SYDVKM. CDR3 length: 17 amino acids. V was pared by 5 bases and J by 6 bases, with 10 bases of the junction left unmatched. CDR3 bases: TGTGCCAGCAGTCCCCACCTCGGACTAGCGGGAGTCAATGAGCAGTTCTTC. This encodes CASSPHLGLAGVNEQFF.

The chain links TRBV6-4 to TRBJ1-6; D is unclear. This CDR3 spans 16 amino acids. Germline lookup yields CDR1 MRHNA and CDR2 SNTAGT. Trimming removed 6 bases from V and 0 bases from J, with 12 bases in between. DNA of the CDR3: TGTGCCAGCAGACCCGAGGTGAACTCCTATAATTCACCCCTCCACTTT. Translation gives CASRPEVNSYNSPLHF.

The chain couples TRBV5-1 to TRBJ1-6; no clear D. CDR3 length: 14 amino acids. Per the germline V gene, CDR1 is SGHRS and CDR2 is YFSETQ. V lost 0 bases and J lost 6, with 7 bases in between. The CDR3 is CASSLERVNSPLHF. The CDR3 nucleotides read TGCGCCAGCAGCTTGGAAAGAGTTAATTCACCCCTCCACTTT. The full variable domain, its missing parts supplied by reference TRBV5-1 and TRBJ1-6, is KAGVTQTPRYLIKTRGQQVTLSCSPISGHRSVSWYQQTPGQGLQFLFEYFSETQRNKGNFPGRFSGRQFSNSRSEMNVSTLELGDSALYLCASSLERVNSPLHFGNGTRLTVT.

The rearrangement joins TRBV6-5 to TRBJ2-5, with 7 bases identical to TRBD1. The CDR3 contains 12 residues. Germline CDR1 and CDR2: MNHEY and SVGAGI. With V trimmed by 8 bases and J by 5 bases, 5 bases remained unmatched. In DNA, the CDR3 is TGTGCCAGCGGGACAGCATATGAGACCCAGTACTTC. Its protein is CASGTAYETQYF.

V usage is TRBV4-3 and J usage is TRBJ1-2, with 7 bases that match TRBD1. Germline assignment: CDR1 LGHNA and CDR2 YSLEER. The CDR3 covers 18 residues. With 0 bases clipped from V and 3 bases from J, the junction kept 13 bases outside the gene matches. CDR3 amino acids: CASSQDVDRALRDYGYTF. In DNA form, the CDR3 reads TGCGCCAGCAGCCAAGACGTAGACAGGGCGCTACGCGACTATGGCTACACCTTC.

This chain links TRBV28 with TRBJ2-2, with 9 bases matching TRBD2. This CDR3 has 16 amino acids. CDR1 is MDHEN, CDR2 SYDVKM, per germline. Trimming removed 2 bases from V and 7 bases from J; junction bases left unmatched: 8. The CDR3 DNA sequence: TGTGCCAGCAGTTTAGTATTAGCGGGAGTTTACGGGGAGCTGTTTTTT. Protein product: CASSLVLAGVYGELFF.

The genes are TRBV27 and TRBJ1-5; TRBD1 might be the D (5 bases). V dropped 6 bases and J dropped 4 bases, with 16 bases sitting between them. CDR1 MNHEY and CDR2 SMNVEV come from the germline V gene (reference sequence). This CDR3 is 15 amino acids long. The DNA of the CDR3 is TGTGCCAGCAGCTTTAACCAGGGTAAGAATCAGCCCCAGCATTTT. Amino acids: CASSFNQGKNQPQHF.

V is TRBV7-2 and J is TRBJ2-7, with TRBD1 as a possible D gene (5 bases). This CDR3 has 13 amino acids. Trimming took off 5 bases at V and 2 bases at J, with 10 bases between the two ends. Germline V CDR1 and CDR2: SGHTA, FQGNSA. The CDR3 region is CASSQTATYEQYF. DNA for the CDR3: TGTGCCAGCAGCCAGACAGCCACCTACGAGCAGTACTTC.

The chain couples TRBV24-1 to TRBJ2-2; TRBD1 might be the D (6 bases). CDR1 is KGHDR and CDR2 is SFDVKD in the germline V gene. CDR3 length equals 17 residues. Trimming shortened V by 7 bases and J by 0 bases, and 17 bases separated the two germline ends. CDR3 DNA sequence: TGTGCCACCAGGGGTAAAACAGGGACCACGAACACCGGGGAGCTGTTTTTT. This gives the protein CATRGKTGTTNTGELFF.

The rearrangement joins TRBV15 to TRBJ1-1, with 7 bases aligning to TRBD1. This CDR3 is 17 amino acids long. V dropped 0 bases and J dropped 1; count of bases not matched to a gene: 8. Germline V gives CDR1 LNHNV, CDR2 YYDKDF (reference sequence). The CDR3 bases are TGTGCCACCAGCAGAGATCCTACAGGGGCCTCGAACACTGAAGCTTTCTTT. This sequence encodes CATSRDPTGASNTEAFF.

The chain has TRBV6-2 or TRBV6-3 and TRBJ2-7; D call uncertain. Trimming left V 2 bases short and J 3 bases short, with 5 bases between. The germline V gene has CDR1 MNHEY and CDR2 SVGEGT. This CDR3 has 12 amino acids. The CDR3 bases are TGTGCCAGCAGTTACGACAACTACGAGCAGTACTTC. Residues: CASSYDNYEQYF.

J is TRBJ2-1 and V is TRBV30; D might be TRBD1 (5 bases). Germline CDR1 GTSNPN, CDR2 SVGIG (reference sequence). The CDR3 has 15 amino acids. Trimming removed 4 bases from V and 3 bases from J, with 16 bases in between. CDR3 in amino acids: CAWTPGVGVYNEQFF. The CDR3 DNA is TGTGCCTGGACTCCTGGGGTAGGGGTCTACAATGAGCAGTTCTTC.

This chain uses TRBV18 with TRBJ2-7; a weak D match, TRBD1 (6 bases). This CDR3 has 15 amino acids. The germline gives CDR1 KGHSH, CDR2 LQKENI. Between the trimmed V and J ends, which lost 5 bases and 0 bases, there was a span of 14 bases. DNA for the CDR3: TGTGCCAGCTCAGGTGGACAGAGCAGCTCCTACGAGCAGTACTTC. Translated: CASSGGQSSSYEQYF. Looking up the rest from reference TRBV18 and TRBJ2-7 gives the full variable domain: NAGVMQNPRHLVRRRGQEARLRCSPMKGHSHVYWYRQLPEEGLKFMVYLQKENIIDESGMPKERFSAEFPKEGPSILRIQQVVRGDSAAYFCASSGGQSSSYEQYFGPGTRLTVT.

Written as DNA, the CDR3 is TGTGCCAGCAGCCGTAGCGGGAGGGCCCCAGATACGCAGTATTTT. Its translation is CASSRSGRAPDTQYF. The chain employs TRBV9 and TRBJ2-3, with 11 positions matching TRBD2. There are 15 residues in the CDR3. J lost 4 bases, V lost 4 bases, and 5 bases had no gene match. Per germline, CDR1 SGDLS and CDR2 YYNGEE.

J is TRBJ2-3 and V is TRBV5-4, with TRBD2 as a possible D gene (6 bases). The CDR3 is 14 amino acids. V shed 6 bases and J shed 3 bases, with 14 bases lying between them. Germline loops: CDR1 SGHNT, CDR2 YYREEE (reference sequence). The CDR3 here is CASKRARETDTQYF. CDR3 bases: TGTGCCAGCAAGCGGGCCAGGGAAACAGATACGCAGTATTTT. The variable domain in full, completed from reference TRBV5-4 and TRBJ2-3, reads ETGVTQSPTHLIKTRGQQVTLRCSSQSGHNTVSWYQQALGQGPQFIFQYYREEENGRGNFPPRFSGLQFPNYSSELNVNALELDDSALYLCASKRARETDTQYFGPGTRLTVL.

This chain joins TRBV28 and TRBJ1-5; D might be TRBD1 (6 bases). Trimming cost V 2 bases and J 6 bases, with 14 bases left between them. The CDR3 is 15 amino acids. Germline V CDR1 and CDR2: MDHEN, SYDVKM. The CDR3, as DNA: TGTGCCAGCAGTTTAATTGGGGGCGCAGGTCAGCCCCAGCATTTT. Translation gives CASSLIGGAGQPQHF.

The rearrangement links TRBV29-1 to TRBJ1-1, with 11 nucleotides matching TRBD1. J gave up 5 bases and V 1 base, and 3 bases lay outside the gene matches. There are 14 residues in the CDR3. The germline V gene encodes CDR1 SQVTM and CDR2 ANQGSEA. The CDR3 sequence: CSVEGTGGTTEAFF. In DNA, the CDR3 is TGCAGCGTTGAAGGGACAGGGGGCACGACTGAAGCTTTCTTT.

CDR3 DNA: TGTGCCAGCTCTGTGGGACAGGGGGTAGAACAGCCCCAGCATTTT. The encoded protein is CASSVGQGVEQPQHF. The chain links TRBV19 to TRBJ1-5; TRBD1 agrees at 11 bases. This CDR3 comprises 15 residues. Trimming at V came to 9 bases and at J to 7 bases, leaving 11 bases not matched to a gene. The V gene's germline CDR1 is LNHDA and CDR2 SQIVND (reference sequence).

The V call is TRBV7-2, the J call TRBJ2-5, with 7 bases matching TRBD2. Germline trimming cut 5 bases from V and 4 bases from J; bases unmatched to any gene: 7. Germline V CDR1 and CDR2: SGHTA, FQGNSA. The CDR3 consists of 14 residues. The CDR3 here is CASSPMGGRETQYF. DNA for the CDR3: TGTGCCAGCAGCCCGATGGGGGGGAGAGAGACCCAGTACTTC.